This T cell receptor (beta chain) came from a study of STAT3 mutations in large granular lymphocyte leukemia. Study at large: Immunosuppressive therapy was given to more than half of T-LGLL patients. Broader study findings: Every T-cell large granular lymphocyte leukemia patient had at least one immunodominant TCR beta clonotype. In several patients, dominant TCR clone burden exceeded STAT3 mutant burden, suggesting STAT3 mutation arose secondarily.

Some clones are missing from TCRdb's copy, which holds only in-frame ones; the method was immunoSEQ multiplex PCR. Seen here are approximately 2,000 clones, more than 20% observed once, and the top ten hold under 80%. In the case of this clone: Its antigen is not identified.

CDR3 size: 15 residues. CDR1 is KGHSH, CDR2 LQKENI, per germline. Trimming cost V 8 bases and J 2 bases; bases outside gene matches: 5. Sequenced: peripheral blood mononuclear cells. The chain uses TRBV18 and TRBJ2-2; 10 nucleotides line up with TRBD1. This receptor was obtained from a man aged 55 to 69 with T-cell large granular lymphocyte leukemia. Some clones in this sample may be carry-over from other donors' samples. The CDR3 coding sequence is TGTGCCAGCGGACAGGGGGGCCCTAACACCGGGGAGCTGTTTTTT. It translates to CASGQGGPNTGELFF.